One sample yielded the 19 T cell receptor beta chains listed below, sequenced in a study of blood T cell repertoires in COVID-19. Method: immunoSEQ multiplex PCR; TCRdb's copy keeps in-frame clones and lacks some. The sample yields fewer than 400,000 clones, roughly 85% seen once. The specimen was PBMCs or T cells enriched from blood (not recorded which). The receptors were sampled from a young woman who had been exposed to COVID-19.

About this clone: Germline and junction disagree at one end, which may indicate a read error. This sequence joins TRBV25-1 and TRBJ2-7; 7 bases are a match to TRBD2. CDR1 is MGHDK, CDR2 SYGVNS, per germline. This CDR3 region has 12 residues. The CDR3 DNA follows: TGTGCCAGCAGTGTGGGGGGGTCGGAGAACCTGTTC. Residues: CASSVGGSENLF.

This clone was found once. The V gene is TRBV7-2, the J gene TRBJ2-3; 8 nucleotides agree with TRBD1. Germline V CDR1 and CDR2: SGHTA, FQGNSA. CDR3 length: 15 residues. V dropped 1 base and J dropped 3; count of bases not matched to a gene: 3. The DNA for the CDR3 is TGTGCCAGCAGCTTAGGGGGACAGGCTACAGATACGCAGTATTTT. Its translation: CASSLGGQATDTQYF.

The rearrangement joins TRBV7-3 to TRBJ1-1; D may be TRBD1 (6 bases). V was shortened by 6 bases and J by 2 bases, with 16 bases between the two germline ends. Germline V CDR1 and CDR2: SGHTA, FQGTGA. The CDR3 has 15 residues. The CDR3 nucleotides read TGTGCCAGCAGACTTTCAGGGGACCCAAACACTGAAGCTTTCTTT. It codes for CASRLSGDPNTEAFF.

The chain couples TRBV30 to TRBJ1-2; the D gene is possibly TRBD1 (6 bases). CDR1 is GTSNPN and CDR2 is SVGIG in the germline V gene (reference sequence). CDR3 length equals 18 residues. Trimming took 0 bases from V and 0 from J, leaving 20 bases between them. CDR3 sequence: CAWSVPHLLGGSNYGYTF. In DNA form, the CDR3 reads TGTGCCTGGAGTGTACCTCACCTCTTAGGGGGTTCTAACTATGGCTACACCTTC.

V and J are TRBV6-2 or TRBV6-3 and TRBJ2-1; 8 bases align to TRBD1. The germline V gene encodes CDR1 MNHEY and CDR2 SVGEGT. The length of the CDR3 is 15 residues. V shed 0 bases and J 9 bases; nucleotides not matched to a gene: 7. The CDR3 sequence is CASSYSDRVASEQFF. CDR3 bases: TGTGCCAGCAGTTACTCGGACAGGGTCGCGAGTGAGCAGTTCTTC.

V is TRBV7-2 and J is TRBJ2-3; 12 bases fit TRBD2. The CDR3 has 17 residues. V lost 1 base to trimming and J lost 2 bases; unmatched junction nucleotides: 4. Per germline, CDR1 SGHTA and CDR2 FQGNSA. As DNA, the CDR3 is TGTGCCAGCAGCTTAGTGGCTAGCGGGGGGGCCACAGATACGCAGTATTTT. Its protein is CASSLVASGGATDTQYF.

For this clone: At the DNA level, this CDR3 is encoded by other sequences in the same sample as well. The genes are TRBV28 and TRBJ2-5, with a weak D call TRBD2 (5 bases). In germline, CDR1 is MDHEN, CDR2 SYDVKM. V lost 5 bases and J lost 7, with 5 bases in between. The CDR3 contains 10 residues. The CDR3 DNA reads as TGTGCCAGCAGTCGGGGGACCCAGTACTTC. Residues: CASSRGTQYF. The full variable domain, with the rest looked up from reference TRBV28 and TRBJ2-5, is DVKVTQSSRYLVKRTGEKVFLECVQDMDHENMFWYRQDPGLGLRLIYFSYDVKMKEKGDIPEGYSVSREKKERFSLILESASTNQTSMYLCASSRGTQYFGPGTRLLVL.

V and J are TRBV20-1 and TRBJ2-7, with D uncertain. CDR1 and CDR2 from the germline V gene are DFQATT and SNEGSKA (reference sequence). V gave up 4 bases and J gave up 5 bases, with 9 bases separating them. CDR3 length: 11 residues. In DNA, the CDR3 is TGCAGTGCTACCAGTCGTAACGAGCAGTACTTC. Translating gives CSATSRNEQYF.

The chain employs TRBV5-1 and TRBJ1-6; no clear D gene. Germline V gives CDR1 SGHRS, CDR2 YFSETQ. The CDR3 has 16 residues. The ends were cut back, 3 bases at V and 2 bases at J, with 12 bases in the middle. DNA of the CDR3: TGCGCCAGCAGCTACGAGGGTGGGCCCTATAATTCACCCCTCCACTTT. Protein: CASSYEGGPYNSPLHF.

This sequence joins TRBV28 and TRBJ1-1; D gene ambiguous. This CDR3 is built from 15 residues. Trimming stripped 5 bases from V and 5 bases from J, with 18 bases between. Germline V gene data show CDR1 as MDHEN and CDR2 as SYDVKM. The CDR3 region is CASSPPRGLGTEAFF. In DNA, the CDR3 is TGTGCCAGCAGTCCCCCGCGGGGTCTCGGGACTGAAGCTTTCTTT.

The chain recombines TRBV19 with TRBJ2-2, with 7 bases matching TRBD1. The CDR3 is made up of 16 amino acids. The trim removed 5 bases at V and 5 bases at J, leaving 11 bases unmatched. Germline loops: CDR1 LNHDA, CDR2 SQIVND (reference sequence). For the CDR3, the DNA is TGTGCCAGTAGTTCACTTAGACAGGGTGGAACCGGGGAGCTGTTTTTT. Protein product: CASSSLRQGGTGELFF. Variable domain in full (rest from reference TRBV19 and TRBJ2-2): DGGITQSPKYLFRKEGQNVTLSCEQNLNHDAMYWYRQDPGQGLRLIYYSQIVNDFQKGDIAEGYSVSREKKESFPLTVTSAQKNPTAFYLCASSSLRQGGTGELFFGEGSRLTVL.

The chain's CDR3 is CASSPQDGGHGYTF. CDR3 DNA: TGCGCCAGCAGTCCCCAAGATGGAGGGCATGGCTACACCTTC. J is TRBJ1-2 and V is TRBV10-2, with unresolved D. Trimming removed 5 bases at V and 6 bases at J, with 16 bases between. The CDR3 length is 14 residues. CDR1 is WSHSY and CDR2 is SAAADI in the germline V gene.

The J gene is TRBJ1-2, the V gene TRBV3-1 (or the pseudogene TRBV3-2); possibly TRBD1 for D (6 bases). The CDR3 is 15 residues long. Germline CDR1 and CDR2: LGHDT and YNNKEL (reference sequence). V was shortened by 1 base and J by 4 bases, with 13 bases between the two germline ends. CDR3 in DNA: TGTGCCAGCAGCCAAGGTATGGGGGCGACCTATGGCTACACCTTC. It codes for CASSQGMGATYGYTF.

This clone was observed once. The chain carries TRBV27 and TRBJ1-4, with 8 bases fitting TRBD1. Germline V gives CDR1 MNHEY, CDR2 SMNVEV (reference sequence). The CDR3 has 16 residues. The V segment lost 5 bases and the J segment 6 bases; nucleotides outside the gene matches: 11. In nucleotides, the CDR3 is TGTGCCAGCAGTCCCGGGACAGGAGGAAGTCATGAAAAACTGTTTTTT. Translation: CASSPGTGGSHEKLFF.

This rearrangement joins TRBV11-2 to TRBJ2-1, with 9 bases identical to TRBD2. CDR3 size: 12 residues. With 6 bases clipped from V and 15 bases from J, the junction kept 9 bases outside the gene matches. Germline V CDR1 and CDR2: SGHAT, FQNNGV. CDR3 DNA sequence: TGTGCCAGCAGTTCAGCGGGGGGACCGACGTTCTTC. Its translation: CASSSAGGPTFF.

Only one count was recorded for this clone. The CDR3 here is CASRSLSSGSGYEQFF. The CDR3 nucleotides are TGTGCCAGCAGATCTCTCTCTAGCGGGAGTGGTTATGAGCAGTTCTTC. The chain has TRBV2 and TRBJ2-1; 10 bases fit TRBD2. CDR1 is SNHLY, CDR2 FYNNEI, per germline. This CDR3 contains 16 residues. Unmatched junction bases numbered 13, after V lost 6 bases and J lost 8 bases.

This rearrangement joins TRBV19 to TRBJ2-2; 8 positions match TRBD2. J gave up 5 bases and V 4 bases, and 9 bases lay outside the gene matches. The CDR3 runs to 16 residues. The V gene's germline CDR1 is LNHDA and CDR2 SQIVND (reference sequence). For the CDR3, the DNA is TGTGCCAGTAGTACCCGGGGCGGGAGGTCTACCGGGGAGCTGTTTTTT. It is translated as CASSTRGGRSTGELFF.

This clone was picked up one time. The gene calls are TRBV19 and TRBJ1-5; 9 nucleotides align to TRBD1. Germline CDR1 is LNHDA and CDR2 is SQIVND (reference sequence). V was clipped by 5 bases and J by 3 bases; unmatched bases: 8. The CDR3 is 16 amino acids. As DNA, the CDR3 is TGTGCCAGTAGTTCCGGGACAGGGACTTACAATCAGCCCCAGCATTTT. Encoded protein: CASSSGTGTYNQPQHF.

The V and J genes are TRBV4-3 and TRBJ2-4; 15 nucleotides align to TRBD2. Germline assignment: CDR1 LGHNA and CDR2 YSLEER. The CDR3 is made up of 17 amino acids. Trimming took 3 bases from V and 4 from J; bases not matched to a gene: 4. CDR3 protein: CASSQSGTSGGKNIQYF. In nucleotides, the CDR3 is TGCGCCAGCAGCCAGTCCGGGACTAGCGGGGGGAAAAACATTCAGTACTTC.